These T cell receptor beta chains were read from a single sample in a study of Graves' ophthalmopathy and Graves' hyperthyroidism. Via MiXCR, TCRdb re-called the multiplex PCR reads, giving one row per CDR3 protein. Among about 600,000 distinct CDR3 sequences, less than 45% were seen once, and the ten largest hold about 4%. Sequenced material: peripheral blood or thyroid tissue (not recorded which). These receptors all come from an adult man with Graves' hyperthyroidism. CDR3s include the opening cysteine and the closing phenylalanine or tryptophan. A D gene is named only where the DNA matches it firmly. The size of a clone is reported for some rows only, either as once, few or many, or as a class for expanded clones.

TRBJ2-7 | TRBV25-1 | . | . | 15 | CASGPRGGGPYEQYF | TGTGCCAGCGGCCCCCGGGGCGGAGGGCCCTACGAGCAGTACTTC
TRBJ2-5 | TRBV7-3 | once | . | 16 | CASSLNRGMEQETQYF | TGTGCCAGCAGCTTAAACCGCGGGATGGAACAAGAGACCCAGTACTTC
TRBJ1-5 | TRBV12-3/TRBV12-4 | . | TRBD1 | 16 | CASSYSGQGNNQPQHF | TGTGCCAGCAGTTACTCCGGACAGGGGAACAATCAGCCCCAGCATTTT
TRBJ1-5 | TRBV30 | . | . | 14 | CAWSSPRGNQPQHF | TGTGCCTGGAGTAGTCCAAGGGGCAATCAGCCCCAGCATTTT
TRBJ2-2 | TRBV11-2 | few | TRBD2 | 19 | CASSLSQSTGTMNTGELFF | TGTGCCAGCAGCTTATCGCAAAGTACCGGGACTATGAACACCGGGGAGCTGTTTTTT
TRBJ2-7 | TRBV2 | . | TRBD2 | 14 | CASSEGTSIHEQYF | TGTGCCAGCAGTGAAGGGACTAGTATCCACGAGCAGTACTTC
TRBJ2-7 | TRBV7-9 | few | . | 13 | CASSLDDSGEQYF | TGTGCCAGCAGCTTAGATGATTCGGGGGAGCAGTACTTC
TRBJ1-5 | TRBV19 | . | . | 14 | CASSMRGANQPQHF | TGTGCCAGTAGTATGAGGGGGGCGAATCAGCCCCAGCATTTT
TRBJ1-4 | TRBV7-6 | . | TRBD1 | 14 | CTSSLGQGLGKLFF | TGTACCAGCAGCTTAGGACAGGGCCTAGGAAAACTGTTTTTT
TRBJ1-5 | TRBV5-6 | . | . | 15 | CASSSGGTAQETQHF | TGTGCCAGCAGCTCGGGGGGGACGGCTCAAGAGACCCAGCATTTT
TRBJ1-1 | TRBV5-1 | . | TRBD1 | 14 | CASLPGTANTEAFF | TGCGCCAGCCTTCCGGGGACAGCGAACACTGAAGCTTTCTTT
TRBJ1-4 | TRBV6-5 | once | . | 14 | CASSFQVENEKLFF | TGTGCCAGCAGTTTTCAAGTCGAGAATGAAAAACTGTTTTTT
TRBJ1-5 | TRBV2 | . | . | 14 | CASSEGLAGSNEHF | TGTGCCAGCAGTGAAGGACTAGCGGGAAGCAATGAGCATTTT
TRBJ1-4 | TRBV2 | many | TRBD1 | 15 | CAATGTGTTNEKLFF | TGTGCAGCGACCGGGACAGGGACAACTAATGAAAAACTGTTTTTT
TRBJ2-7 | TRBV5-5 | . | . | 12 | CASSLEGWEQYF | TGCGCCAGCAGCCTCGAGGGGTGGGAGCAGTACTTC
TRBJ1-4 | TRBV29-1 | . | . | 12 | CSVTGGNEKLFF | TGCAGCGTGACCGGGGGGAATGAAAAACTGTTTTTT
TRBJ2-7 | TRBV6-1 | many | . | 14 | CASSEADIAYEQYF | TGTGCCAGCAGTGAAGCTGACATAGCCTACGAGCAGTACTTC
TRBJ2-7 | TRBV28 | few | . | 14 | CASSPTLGSYEQYF | TGTGCCAGCAGCCCTACTTTGGGCTCCTACGAGCAGTACTTC
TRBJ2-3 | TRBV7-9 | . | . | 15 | CASSLKRSRTDTQYF | TGTGCCAGCAGCTTAAAGCGCAGTCGCACAGATACGCAGTATTTT
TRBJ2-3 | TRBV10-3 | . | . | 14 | CATLSPGITDTQYF | TGTGCCACCCTATCTCCAGGGATCACAGATACGCAGTATTTT
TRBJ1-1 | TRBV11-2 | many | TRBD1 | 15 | CASSPGQGGYTEAFF | TGTGCCAGCAGCCCCGGACAGGGGGGGTACACTGAAGCTTTCTTT
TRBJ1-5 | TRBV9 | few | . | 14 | CASSVGHPEGPQHF | TGTGCCAGCAGCGTAGGACACCCCGAGGGGCCCCAGCATTTT
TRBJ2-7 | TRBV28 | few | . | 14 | CASMSSPDSYEQYF | TGTGCCAGCATGAGCTCGCCGGACTCCTACGAGCAGTACTTC
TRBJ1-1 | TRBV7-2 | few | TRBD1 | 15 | CASRLTGVRNTEAFF | TGTGCCAGCAGACTTACAGGGGTCCGGAACACTGAAGCTTTCTTT
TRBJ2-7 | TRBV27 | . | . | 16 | CASSLTPSANSYEQYF | TGTGCCAGCAGTTTAACCCCCTCTGCGAATAGCTACGAGCAGTACTTC